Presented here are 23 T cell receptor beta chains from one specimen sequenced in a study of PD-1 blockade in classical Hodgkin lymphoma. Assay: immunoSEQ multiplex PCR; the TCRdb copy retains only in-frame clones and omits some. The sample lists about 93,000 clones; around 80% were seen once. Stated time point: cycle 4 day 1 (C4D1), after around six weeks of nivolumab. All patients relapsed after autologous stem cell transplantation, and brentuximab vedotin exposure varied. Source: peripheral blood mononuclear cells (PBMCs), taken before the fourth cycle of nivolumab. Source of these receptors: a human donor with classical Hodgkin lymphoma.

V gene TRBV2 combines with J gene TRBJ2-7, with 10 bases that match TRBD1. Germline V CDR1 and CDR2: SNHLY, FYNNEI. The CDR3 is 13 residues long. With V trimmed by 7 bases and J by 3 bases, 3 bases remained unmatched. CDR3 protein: CASTGDRGYEQYF. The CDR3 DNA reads TGTGCCAGCACCGGGGACAGGGGCTACGAGCAGTACTTC.

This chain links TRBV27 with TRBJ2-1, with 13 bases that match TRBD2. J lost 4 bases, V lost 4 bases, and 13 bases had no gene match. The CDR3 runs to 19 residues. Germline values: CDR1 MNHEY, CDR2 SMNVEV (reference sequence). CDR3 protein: CASSSGLAGDLLGYNEQFF. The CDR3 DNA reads TGTGCCAGCAGTTCCGGACTAGCGGGAGATCTTTTGGGTTACAATGAGCAGTTCTTC.

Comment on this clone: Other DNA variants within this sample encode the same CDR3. The DNA of the CDR3 is TGTGCCAGCAGCGTAGGACAGGGGGCCTACGAGCAGTACTTC. Translating it yields CASSVGQGAYEQYF. The gene calls are TRBV9 and TRBJ2-7; 9 bases are a match to TRBD1. The CDR3 is 14 residues long. Unmatched junction bases numbered 0, after V lost 0 bases and J lost 2 bases. CDR1 is SGDLS, CDR2 YYNGEE, per germline.

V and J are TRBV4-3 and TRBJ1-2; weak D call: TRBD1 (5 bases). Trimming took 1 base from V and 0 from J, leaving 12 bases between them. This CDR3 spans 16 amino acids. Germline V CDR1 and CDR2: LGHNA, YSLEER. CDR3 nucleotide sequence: TGCGCCAGCAGCCAAGCGGGGCAGTCGGCTAACTATGGCTACACCTTC. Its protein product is CASSQAGQSANYGYTF.

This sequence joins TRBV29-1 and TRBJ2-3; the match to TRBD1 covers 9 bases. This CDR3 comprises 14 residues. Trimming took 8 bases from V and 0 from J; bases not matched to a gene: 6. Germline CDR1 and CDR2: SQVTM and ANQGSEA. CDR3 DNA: TGCAGCCTAACGGGACAGGGCAGCACAGATACGCAGTATTTT. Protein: CSLTGQGSTDTQYF.

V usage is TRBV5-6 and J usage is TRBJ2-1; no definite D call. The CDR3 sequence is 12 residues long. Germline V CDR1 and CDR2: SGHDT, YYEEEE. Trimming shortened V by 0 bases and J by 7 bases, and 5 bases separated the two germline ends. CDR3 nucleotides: TGTGCCAGCAGCTTGGCGAGGAATGAGCAGTTCTTC. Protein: CASSLARNEQFF.

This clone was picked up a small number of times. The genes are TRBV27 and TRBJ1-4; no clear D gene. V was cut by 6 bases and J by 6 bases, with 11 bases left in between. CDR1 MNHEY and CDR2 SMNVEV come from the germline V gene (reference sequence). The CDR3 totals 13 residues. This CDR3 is CASREKWDEKLFF. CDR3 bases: TGTGCCAGCAGGGAGAAATGGGATGAAAAACTGTTTTTT.

CDR3 region: CASSRNSVGGYNSPLHF. The CDR3 bases are TGTGCCAGCAGTCGTAACTCGGTCGGAGGGTATAATTCACCCCTCCACTTT. The V call is TRBV25-1, the J call TRBJ1-6; no clear D. The ends were cut back, 5 bases at V and 4 bases at J, with 18 bases in the middle. The germline V gene has CDR1 MGHDK and CDR2 SYGVNS. The CDR3 covers 17 residues.

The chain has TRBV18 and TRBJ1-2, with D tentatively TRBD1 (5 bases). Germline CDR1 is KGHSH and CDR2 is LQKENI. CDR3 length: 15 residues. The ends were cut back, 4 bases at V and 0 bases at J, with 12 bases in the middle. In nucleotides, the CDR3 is TGTGCCAGCTCACTGCCAGGGCTAGCTAACTATGGCTACACCTTC. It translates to CASSLPGLANYGYTF.

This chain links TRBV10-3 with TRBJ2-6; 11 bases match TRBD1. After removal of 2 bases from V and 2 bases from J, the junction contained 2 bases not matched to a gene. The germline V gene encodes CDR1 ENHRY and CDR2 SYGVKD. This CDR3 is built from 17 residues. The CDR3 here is CAISERTGGAGANVLTF. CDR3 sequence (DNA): TGTGCCATCAGTGAGAGGACAGGGGGCGCTGGGGCCAACGTCCTGACTTTC.

CDR3 nucleotides: TGTGCCAGCTCACCACGCGGACAGGGAGCGGGTGAAGCTTTCTTT. Its translation: CASSPRGQGAGEAFF. The chain uses TRBV18 and TRBJ1-1, with TRBD1 matching 8 bases. The V gene's germline CDR1 is KGHSH and CDR2 LQKENI. The V segment lost 1 base and the J segment 7 bases; nucleotides outside the gene matches: 8. This CDR3 region has 15 residues.

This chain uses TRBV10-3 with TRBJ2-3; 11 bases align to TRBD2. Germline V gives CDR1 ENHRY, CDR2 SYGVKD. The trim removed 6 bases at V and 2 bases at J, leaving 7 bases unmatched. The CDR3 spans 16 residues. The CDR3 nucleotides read TGTGCCATCAGAATAACTAGCGGGGGCCTCACAGATACGCAGTATTTT. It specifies CAIRITSGGLTDTQYF.

CDR3 nucleotide sequence: TGTGCCAGCAGCTACCGACTAGCGGGGTCCTACGAGCAGTACTTC. Translating it yields CASSYRLAGSYEQYF. The J gene is TRBJ2-7, the V gene TRBV4-2; TRBD2 agrees at 11 bases. The CDR3 runs 15 residues. Trimming removed 5 bases from V and 1 base from J; junction bases left unmatched: 4. Germline V gene sequence: CDR1 LGHNA, CDR2 YNFKEQ.

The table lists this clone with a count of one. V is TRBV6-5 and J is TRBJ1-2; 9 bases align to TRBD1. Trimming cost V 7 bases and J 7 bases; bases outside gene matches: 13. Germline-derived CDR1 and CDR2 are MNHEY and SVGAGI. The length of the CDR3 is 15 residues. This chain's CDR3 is CASTLAGTGITGYTF. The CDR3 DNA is TGTGCCAGCACCCTGGCCGGGACAGGGATAACTGGCTACACCTTC.

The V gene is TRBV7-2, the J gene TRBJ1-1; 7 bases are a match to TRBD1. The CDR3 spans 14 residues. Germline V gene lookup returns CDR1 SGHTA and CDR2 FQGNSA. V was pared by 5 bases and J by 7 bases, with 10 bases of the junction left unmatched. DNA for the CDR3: TGTGCCAGCAGCCTAACAAACAGGGGCTTTGAAGCTTTCTTT. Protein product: CASSLTNRGFEAFF.

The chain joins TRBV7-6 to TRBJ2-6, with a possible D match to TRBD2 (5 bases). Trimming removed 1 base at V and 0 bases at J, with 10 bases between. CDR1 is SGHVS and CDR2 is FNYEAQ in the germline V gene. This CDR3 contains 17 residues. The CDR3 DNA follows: TGTGCCAGCAGCTTAGACCGAGGGTTCTCTGGGGCCAACGTCCTGACTTTC. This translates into CASSLDRGFSGANVLTF. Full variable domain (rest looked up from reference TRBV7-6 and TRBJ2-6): GAGVSQSPRYKVTKRGQDVALRCDPISGHVSLYWYRQALGQGPEFLTYFNYEAQQDKSGLPNDRFSAERPEGSISTLTIQRTEQRDSAMYRCASSLDRGFSGANVLTFGAGSRLTVL.

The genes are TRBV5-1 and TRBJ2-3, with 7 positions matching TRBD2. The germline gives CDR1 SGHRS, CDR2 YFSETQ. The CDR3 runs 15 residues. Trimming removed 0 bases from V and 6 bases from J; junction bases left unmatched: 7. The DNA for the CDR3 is TGCGCCAGCAGCTTGGGGGGGACTAAACGTGATACGCAGTATTTT. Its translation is CASSLGGTKRDTQYF.

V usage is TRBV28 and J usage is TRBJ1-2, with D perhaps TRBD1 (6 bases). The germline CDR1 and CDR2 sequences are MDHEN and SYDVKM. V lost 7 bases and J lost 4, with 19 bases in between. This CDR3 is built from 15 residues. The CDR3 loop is CASTGPGTNTYGYTF. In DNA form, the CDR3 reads TGTGCCAGCACCGGACCAGGGACAAATACCTATGGCTACACCTTC.

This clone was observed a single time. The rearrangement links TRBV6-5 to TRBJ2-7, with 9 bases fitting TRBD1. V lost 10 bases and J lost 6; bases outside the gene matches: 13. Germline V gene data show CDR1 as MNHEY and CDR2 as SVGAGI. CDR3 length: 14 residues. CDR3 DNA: TGTGCCACCCGTAGTAAAGGGACAGGGTTCGAGCAGTACTTC. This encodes CATRSKGTGFEQYF.

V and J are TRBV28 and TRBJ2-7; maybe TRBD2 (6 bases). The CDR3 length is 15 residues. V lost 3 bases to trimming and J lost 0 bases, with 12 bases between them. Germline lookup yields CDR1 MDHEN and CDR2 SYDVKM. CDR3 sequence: CASSFYSGSSYEQYF. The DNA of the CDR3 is TGTGCCAGCAGTTTCTATAGCGGTAGCTCCTACGAGCAGTACTTC.

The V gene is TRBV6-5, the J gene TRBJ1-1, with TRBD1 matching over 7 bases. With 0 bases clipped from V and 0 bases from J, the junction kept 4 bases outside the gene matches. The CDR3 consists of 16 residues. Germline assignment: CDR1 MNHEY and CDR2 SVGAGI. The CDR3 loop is CASSYSSGTVNTEAFF. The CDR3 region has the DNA TGTGCCAGCAGTTACTCTTCCGGGACAGTGAACACTGAAGCTTTCTTT.

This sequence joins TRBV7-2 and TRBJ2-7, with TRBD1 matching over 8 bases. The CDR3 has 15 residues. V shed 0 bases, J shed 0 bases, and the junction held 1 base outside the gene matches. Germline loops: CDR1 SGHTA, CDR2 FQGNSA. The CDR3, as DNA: TGTGCCAGCAGCTTAGCCGGGACAGGCTCCTACGAGCAGTACTTC. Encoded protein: CASSLAGTGSYEQYF. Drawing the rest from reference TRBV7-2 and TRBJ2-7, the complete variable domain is GAGVSQSPSNKVTEKGKDVELRCDPISGHTALYWYRQSLGQGLEFLIYFQGNSAPDKSGLPSDRFSAERTGGSVSTLTIQRTQQEDSAVYLCASSLAGTGSYEQYFGPGTRLTVT.

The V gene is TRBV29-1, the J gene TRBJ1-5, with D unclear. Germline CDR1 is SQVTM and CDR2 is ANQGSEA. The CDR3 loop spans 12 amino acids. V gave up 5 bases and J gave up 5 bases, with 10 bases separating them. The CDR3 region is CSVRDGDQPQHF. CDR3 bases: TGCAGCGTTCGAGACGGTGATCAGCCCCAGCATTTT.